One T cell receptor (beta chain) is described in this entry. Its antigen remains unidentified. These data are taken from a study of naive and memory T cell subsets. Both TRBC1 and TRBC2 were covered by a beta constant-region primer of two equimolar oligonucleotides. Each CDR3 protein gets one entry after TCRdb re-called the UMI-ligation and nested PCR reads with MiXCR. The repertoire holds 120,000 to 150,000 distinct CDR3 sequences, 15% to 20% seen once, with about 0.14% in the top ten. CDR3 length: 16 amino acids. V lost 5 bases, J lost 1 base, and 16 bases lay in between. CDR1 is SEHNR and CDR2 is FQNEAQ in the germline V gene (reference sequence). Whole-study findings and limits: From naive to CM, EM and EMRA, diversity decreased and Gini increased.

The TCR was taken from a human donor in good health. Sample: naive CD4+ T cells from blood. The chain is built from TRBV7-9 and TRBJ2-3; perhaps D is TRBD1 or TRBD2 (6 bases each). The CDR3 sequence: CASSKGEARGTDTQYF. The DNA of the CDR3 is TGTGCCAGCAGCAAGGGGGAGGCTAGAGGCACAGATACGCAGTATTTT.